This T cell receptor beta chain was profiled in a study of blood T cell repertoires in COVID-19. Clones were sequenced by immunoSEQ multiplex PCR, and TCRdb holds only the in-frame ones, with some missing. Of about 120,000 clones listed, roughly four fifths were seen once; the top ten hold less than 11%. This CDR3 comprises 16 residues. Trimming stripped 0 bases from V and 0 bases from J, with 6 bases between. CDR1 is MNHEY and CDR2 is SVGAGI in the germline V gene. This clonotype was sampled from a human donor in a cohort sampled during active COVID-19. The chain links TRBV6-5 to TRBJ2-6; D call uncertain. The sequencing input was peripheral blood. The CDR3 loop is CASSYSRVSGANVLTF. As DNA, the CDR3 is TGTGCCAGCAGTTACTCTAGAGTCTCTGGGGCCAACGTCCTGACTTTC.